The 2 T cell receptor beta chains presented below share a single source sample, sequenced in a study of blood T cells in healthy people across ages. A second PCR, run for about 6 to 12 cycles, used a sample-barcoded 5' primer plus a J-beta primer mix. A single record per CDR3 protein comes from TCRdb applying MiXCR to the 5' RACE reads. The sample includes 950,000 to 1,200,000 distinct CDR3 sequences, roughly two fifths of them seen just once. Specimen: blood. The origin of the receptors is a man aged 18 to 30 in good health.

The table lists this clonotype with a few counts. The chain combines TRBV9 with TRBJ2-1; a weak D match, TRBD1 (6 bases). The CDR3 totals 14 residues. Trimming took 2 bases from V and 6 from J, leaving 12 bases between them. The germline gives CDR1 SGDLS, CDR2 YYNGEE. The DNA for the CDR3 is TGTGCCAGCAGCGTGACAGGTCAAGGCAATGAGCAGTTCTTC. Encoded protein: CASSVTGQGNEQFF.

This sequence joins TRBV29-1 and TRBJ1-2; tentative D call: TRBD1 (6 bases). From germline, CDR1 is SQVTM and CDR2 ANQGSEA. The CDR3 has 12 amino acids. V lost 4 bases and J 6 bases, leaving 12 bases between the germline ends. CDR3 in amino acids: CSVVGGPDGYTF. CDR3 nucleotide sequence: TGCAGCGTTGTTGGGGGGCCCGATGGCTACACCTTC. The complete variable domain, with remaining parts taken from reference TRBV29-1 and TRBJ1-2, reads SAVISQKPSRDICQRGTSLTIQCQVDSQVTMMFWYRQQPGQSLTLIATANQGSEATYESGFVIDKFPISRPNLTFSTLTVSNMSPEDSSIYLCSVVGGPDGYTFGSGTRLTVV.